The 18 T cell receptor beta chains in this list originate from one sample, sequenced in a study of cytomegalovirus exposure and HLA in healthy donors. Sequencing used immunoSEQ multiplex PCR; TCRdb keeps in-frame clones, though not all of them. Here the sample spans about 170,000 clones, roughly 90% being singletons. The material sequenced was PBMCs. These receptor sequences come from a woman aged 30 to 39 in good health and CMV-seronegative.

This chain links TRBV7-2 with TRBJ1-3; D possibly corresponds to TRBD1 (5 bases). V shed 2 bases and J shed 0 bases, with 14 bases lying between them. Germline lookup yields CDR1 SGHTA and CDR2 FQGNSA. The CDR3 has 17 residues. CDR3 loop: CASSLSGTVRSGNTIYF. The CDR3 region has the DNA TGTGCCAGCAGCTTAAGTGGGACGGTACGCTCTGGAAACACCATATATTTT.

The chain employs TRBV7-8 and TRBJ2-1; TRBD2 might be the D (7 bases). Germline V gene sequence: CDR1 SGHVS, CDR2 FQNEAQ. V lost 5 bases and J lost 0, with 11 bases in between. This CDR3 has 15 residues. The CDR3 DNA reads TGTGCCAGCAGCCGGGGGGCCAGCTCCTACAATGAGCAGTTCTTC. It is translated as CASSRGASSYNEQFF. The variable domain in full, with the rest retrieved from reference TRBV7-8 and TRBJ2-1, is GAGVSQSPRYKVAKRGQDVALRCDPISGHVSLFWYQQALGQGPEFLTYFQNEAQLDKSGLPSDRFFAERPEGSVSTLKIQRTQQEDSAVYLCASSRGASSYNEQFFGPGTRLTVL.

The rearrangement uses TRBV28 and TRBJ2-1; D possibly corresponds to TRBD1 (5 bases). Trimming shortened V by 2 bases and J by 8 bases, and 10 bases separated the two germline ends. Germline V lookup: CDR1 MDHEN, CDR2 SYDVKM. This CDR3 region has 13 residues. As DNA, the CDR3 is TGTGCCAGCAGTTTAAGGGGCTCGGATGAGCAGTTCTTC. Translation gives CASSLRGSDEQFF. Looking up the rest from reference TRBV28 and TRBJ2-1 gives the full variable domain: DVKVTQSSRYLVKRTGEKVFLECVQDMDHENMFWYRQDPGLGLRLIYFSYDVKMKEKGDIPEGYSVSREKKERFSLILESASTNQTSMYLCASSLRGSDEQFFGPGTRLTVL.

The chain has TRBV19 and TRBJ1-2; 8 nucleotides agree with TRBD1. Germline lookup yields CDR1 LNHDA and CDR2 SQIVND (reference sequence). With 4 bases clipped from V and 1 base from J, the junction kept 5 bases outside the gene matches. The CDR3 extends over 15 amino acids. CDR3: CASSTQTGVNYGYTF. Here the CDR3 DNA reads TGTGCCAGTAGTACTCAGACAGGGGTTAACTATGGCTACACCTTC.

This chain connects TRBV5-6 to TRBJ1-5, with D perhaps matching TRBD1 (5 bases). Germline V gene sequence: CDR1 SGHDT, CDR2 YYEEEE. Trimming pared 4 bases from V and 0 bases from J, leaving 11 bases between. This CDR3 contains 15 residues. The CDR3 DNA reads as TGTGCCAGCAGCGGGAGCGGGGCTAGCAATCAGCCCCAGCATTTT. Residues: CASSGSGASNQPQHF.

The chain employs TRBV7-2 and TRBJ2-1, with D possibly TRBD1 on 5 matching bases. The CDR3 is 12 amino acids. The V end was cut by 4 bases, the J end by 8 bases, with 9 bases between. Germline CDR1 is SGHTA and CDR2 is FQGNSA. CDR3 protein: CASSYLRDEQFF. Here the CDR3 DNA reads TGTGCCAGCAGCTATCTCAGGGATGAGCAGTTCTTC.

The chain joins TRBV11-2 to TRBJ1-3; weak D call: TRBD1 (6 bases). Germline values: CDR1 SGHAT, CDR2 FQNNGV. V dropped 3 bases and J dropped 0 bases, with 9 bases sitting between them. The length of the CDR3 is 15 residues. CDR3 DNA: TGTGCCAGCAGCTTTACAGGGCTCTCTGGAAACACCATATATTTT. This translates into CASSFTGLSGNTIYF.

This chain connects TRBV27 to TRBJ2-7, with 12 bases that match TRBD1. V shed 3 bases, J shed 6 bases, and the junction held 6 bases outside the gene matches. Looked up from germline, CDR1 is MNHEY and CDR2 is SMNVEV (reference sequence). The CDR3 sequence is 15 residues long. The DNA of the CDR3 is TGTGCCAGCAGTTTCAAGGGACAGGGGGCCTCCGAGCAGTACTTC. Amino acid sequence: CASSFKGQGASEQYF.

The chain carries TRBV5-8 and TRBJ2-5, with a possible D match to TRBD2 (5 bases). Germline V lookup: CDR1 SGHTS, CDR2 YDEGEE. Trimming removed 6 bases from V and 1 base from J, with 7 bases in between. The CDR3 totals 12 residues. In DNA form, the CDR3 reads TGTGCCAGCAACCGGGGCCAAGAGACCCAGTACTTC. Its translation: CASNRGQETQYF.

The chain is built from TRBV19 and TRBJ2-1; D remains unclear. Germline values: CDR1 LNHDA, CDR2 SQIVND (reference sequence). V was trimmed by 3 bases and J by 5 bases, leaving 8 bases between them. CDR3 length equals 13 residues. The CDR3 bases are TGTGCCAGTAGTATCCGCAGGCACAATGAGCAGTTCTTC. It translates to CASSIRRHNEQFF.

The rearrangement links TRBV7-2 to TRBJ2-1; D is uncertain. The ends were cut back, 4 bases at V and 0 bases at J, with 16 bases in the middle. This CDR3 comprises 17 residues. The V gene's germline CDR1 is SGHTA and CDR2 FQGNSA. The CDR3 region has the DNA TGTGCCAGCAGCTGGAAGAGGACGGAGCCCTCCTACAATGAGCAGTTCTTC. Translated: CASSWKRTEPSYNEQFF.

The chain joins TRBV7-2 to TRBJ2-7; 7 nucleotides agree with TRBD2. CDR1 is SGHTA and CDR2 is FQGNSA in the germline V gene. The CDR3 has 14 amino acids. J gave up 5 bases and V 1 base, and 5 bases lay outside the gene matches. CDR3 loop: CASSLGGSLNEQYF. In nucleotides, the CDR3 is TGTGCCAGCAGCTTAGGCGGGAGCCTAAACGAGCAGTACTTC.

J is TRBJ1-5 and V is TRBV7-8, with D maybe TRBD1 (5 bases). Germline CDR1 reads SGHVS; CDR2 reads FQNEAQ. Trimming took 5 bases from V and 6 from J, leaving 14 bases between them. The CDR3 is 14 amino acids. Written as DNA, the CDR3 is TGTGCCAGCAGCCAAACAGGAGGTCGTCAGCCCCAGCATTTT. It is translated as CASSQTGGRQPQHF.

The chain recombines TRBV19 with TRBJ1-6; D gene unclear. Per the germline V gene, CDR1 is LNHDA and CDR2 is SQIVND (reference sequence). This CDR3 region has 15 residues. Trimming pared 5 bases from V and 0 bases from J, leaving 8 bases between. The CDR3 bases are TGTGCCAGTAGTTGGGGTAGCTCCTATAATTCACCCCTCCACTTT. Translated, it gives CASSWGSSYNSPLHF.

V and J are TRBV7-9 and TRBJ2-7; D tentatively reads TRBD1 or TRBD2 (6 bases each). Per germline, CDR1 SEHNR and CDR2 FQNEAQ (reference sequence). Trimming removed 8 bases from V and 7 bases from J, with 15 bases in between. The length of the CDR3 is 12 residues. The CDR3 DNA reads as TGTGCCAGCGGTTCCCGGGGGCAGGAGCAGTACTTC. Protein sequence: CASGSRGQEQYF.

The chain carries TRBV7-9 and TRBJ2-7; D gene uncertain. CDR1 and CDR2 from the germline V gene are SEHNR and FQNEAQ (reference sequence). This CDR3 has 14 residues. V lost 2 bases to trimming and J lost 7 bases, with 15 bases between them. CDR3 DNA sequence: TGTGCCAGCAGCTTACCGGAGTTGGGCCGTGAGCAGTACTTC. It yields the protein CASSLPELGREQYF.

CDR3 DNA sequence: TGTGCCAGCAGCCAAGCCCGGACAGGGACACCCTACGAGCAGTACTTC. This sequence encodes CASSQARTGTPYEQYF. The chain combines TRBV4-2 with TRBJ2-7; TRBD1 aligns across 8 bases. This CDR3 comprises 16 residues. Germline assignment: CDR1 LGHNA and CDR2 YNFKEQ. Unmatched junction bases numbered 7, after V lost 1 base and J lost 2 bases.

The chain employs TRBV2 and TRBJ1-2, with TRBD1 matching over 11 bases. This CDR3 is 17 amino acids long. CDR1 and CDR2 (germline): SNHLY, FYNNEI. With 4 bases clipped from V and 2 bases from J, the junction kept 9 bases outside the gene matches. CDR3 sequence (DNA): TGTGCCAGCAGTGGGCCCCCGGGACAGGGGGGGAACTATGGCTACACCTTC. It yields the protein CASSGPPGQGGNYGYTF. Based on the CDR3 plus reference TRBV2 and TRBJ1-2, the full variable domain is EPEVTQTPSHQVTQMGQEVILRCVPISNHLYFYWYRQILGQKVEFLVSFYNNEISEKSEIFDDQFSVERPDGSNFTLKIRSTKLEDSAMYFCASSGPPGQGGNYGYTFGSGTRLTVV.